The rows below give T cell receptor beta chains drawn from one sample of a study of blood T cell repertoires in COVID-19. TCRdb's table, derived via immunoSEQ multiplex PCR, lists solely in-frame clones and lacks some. Of about 210,000 clones in the sample, around 89% were seen once. The sequenced sample consisted of peripheral blood. These receptors all come from a woman in her forties with acute or convalescent COVID-19. The CDR3 runs from the conserved cysteine through the conserved F or W. The D gene is left open where the match is weak. Rows give clone size only sometimes, using once, few, many, or a class for an expanded clone.

>TRBJ1-4|NA|TRBV9|NA
TGTGCCAGCAGCGTAGGCGGGGGCACTAATGAAAAACTGTTTTTT
CASSVGGGTNEKLFF
>TRBJ2-1|NA|TRBV6-5|TRBD2
TGTGCCAGCAGTTATCTCAGCGGGGGGCTTTACAATGAGCAGTTCTTC
CASSYLSGGLYNEQFF
>TRBJ1-2|NA|TRBV3-1/TRBV3-2|TRBD1
TGTGCCAGCAGCCAATCCCGACAGGGAAGATTGGATGGCTACACCTTC
CASSQSRQGRLDGYTF
>TRBJ2-1|NA|TRBV25-1|TRBD1
TGTGCCAGCAGTAGGGGACAGGGGGAGGCTAATGAGCAGTTCTTC
CASSRGQGEANEQFF
>TRBJ2-2|few|TRBV7-3|TRBD1
TGTGCCAGCAGCTCCCCGGGACAGGGCGTTCCGAACACCGGGGAGCTGTTTTTT
CASSSPGQGVPNTGELFF
>TRBJ2-1|NA|TRBV9|TRBD2
TGTGCCAGCAGCGACAAACGTAGCGGGGGGTACTACAATGAGCAGTTCTTC
CASSDKRSGGYYNEQFF
>TRBJ1-6|NA|TRBV15|NA
TGTGCCACCAGCAGAGATATCGCGACTGTGAATTCACCCCTCCACTTT
CATSRDIATVNSPLHF
>TRBJ1-4|NA|TRBV9|NA
TGTGCCAGCAGCGAAACTGCAACTAATGAAAAACTGTTTTTT
CASSETATNEKLFF
>TRBJ1-5|once|TRBV6-1|NA
TGTGCCAGCAGTGAGGTCGGAGGCAATCAGCCCCAGCATTTT
CASSEVGGNQPQHF
>TRBJ1-1|NA|TRBV29-1|TRBD1
TGCAGCGTCGACAGGGGCGCTGAAGCTTTCTTT
CSVDRGAEAFF
>TRBJ1-6|NA|TRBV23-1|NA
TGCGCCAGCAGTCAATCCGCCCGGGGGGAAGATAATTCACCCCTCCACTTT
CASSQSARGEDNSPLHF
>TRBJ1-2|once|TRBV7-9|TRBD1
TGTGCCAGCAGCTGGGGACAGGGAACGAGAGGCTACACCTTC
CASSWGQGTRGYTF
>TRBJ2-3|NA|TRBV6-4|TRBD2
TGTGCCAGCAGTGTGTCTAGCGGGGAGTTAGATACGCAGTATTTT
CASSVSSGELDTQYF
>TRBJ1-2|once|TRBV7-2|NA
TGTGCCAGCAGCTTAAAGGGGAACTATGGCTACACCTTC
CASSLKGNYGYTF
>TRBJ2-1|NA|TRBV21-1|NA
TGTGCCAGCAGCAAAGGACAGGGGCAATCCTACAATGAGCAGTTCTTC
CASSKGQGQSYNEQFF
>TRBJ2-3|NA|TRBV10-3|NA
TGTGCCATCAGTGAGACGGTCCAGGGAAGCACAGATACGCAGTATTTT
CAISETVQGSTDTQYF
>TRBJ1-1|NA|TRBV9|TRBD1
TGTGCCAGCAGCCCGGGACAGGGATACACTGAAGCTTTCTTT
CASSPGQGYTEAFF
>TRBJ1-5|NA|TRBV5-1|TRBD1
TGCGCCAGCAGCTTGGACGGGACAGGCTATCAGCCCCAGCATTTT
CASSLDGTGYQPQHF
>TRBJ1-1|NA|TRBV28|TRBD1
TGTGCCAGCAGTTTTATCAGGGGGAGCCCGCGGAACGCTGAAGCTTTCTTT
CASSFIRGSPRNAEAFF
>TRBJ1-1|once|TRBV6-5|NA
TGTGCCAGCAGTTACTCGACCGGGGTGTACACTGAAGCTTTCTTT
CASSYSTGVYTEAFF
>TRBJ2-5|NA|TRBV9|NA
TGTGCCAGCAGCGCGTCCTCAGGGCACCAAGAGACCCAGTACTTC
CASSASSGHQETQYF
>TRBJ1-1|NA|TRBV6-6|TRBD1
TGTGCCAGCAGTCCAGGGACAGGACGATTGAACACTGAAGCTTTCTTT
CASSPGTGRLNTEAFF
>TRBJ1-5|NA|TRBV5-6|TRBD1
TGTGCCAGCAGCTTGATGGGACAGAATCAGCCCCAGCATTTT
CASSLMGQNQPQHF
>TRBJ2-2|NA|TRBV27|NA
TGTGCCAGCAGTTGGGGCTTAGGGCCCGGGGAGCTGTTTTTT
CASSWGLGPGELFF
>TRBJ2-5|NA|TRBV10-2|TRBD2
TGCGCCAGCAGTCTTCAAGTCAGCGGGGTTCAAGAGACCCAGTACTTC
CASSLQVSGVQETQYF
>TRBJ1-2|NA|TRBV19|TRBD1
TGTGCCAGTCGGGCCCTGGGACAGGGCAACTATGGCTACACCTTC
CASRALGQGNYGYTF
>TRBJ2-2|once|TRBV4-2|TRBD1
TGTGCCAGCAGCTGGACAGGGAACACCGGGGAGCTGTTTTTT
CASSWTGNTGELFF
>TRBJ1-2|NA|TRBV6-5|NA
TGTGCCAGCAGCGACAGCCACTCCTATGGCTACACCTTC
CASSDSHSYGYTF
>TRBJ2-3|NA|TRBV10-1|TRBD2
TGCGCCAGCAGTGAGTCGGGGGTAGCGGGGACCCCCTGGAGCACAGATACGCAGTATTTT
CASSESGVAGTPWSTDTQYF
>TRBJ1-6|NA|TRBV19|NA
TGTGCCAGTAGTACCGGGGGATATTCACCCCTCCACTTT
CASSTGGYSPLHF
>TRBJ1-4|NA|TRBV24-1|NA
TGTGCCACCAGTGATTTCGCACAGAAAAAACTGTTTTTT
CATSDFAQKKLFF
>TRBJ1-4|NA|TRBV6-5|NA
TGTGCCAGCAGTTATACCTGGGCCACCAGAAATGAAAAACTGTTTTTT
CASSYTWATRNEKLFF
>TRBJ1-1|NA|TRBV5-1|NA
TGCGCCAGCAGCTTTAGTTGGGGAACAGGGGAAGCTTTCTTT
CASSFSWGTGEAFF
>TRBJ1-2|NA|TRBV9|NA
TGTGCCAGCAGCGTAGTTGGGGCGCAGGGCATAGACGGCTACACCTTC
CASSVVGAQGIDGYTF
>TRBJ1-2|NA|TRBV4-1|NA
TGCGCCAGCAGCCAAGTGGAGGCTCGGCGCACCTTC
CASSQVEARRTF
>TRBJ1-1|NA|TRBV3-1/TRBV3-2|TRBD1
TGTGCCAGCGGACAGGGGTTAGCTGAAGCTTTCTTT
CASGQGLAEAFF
>TRBJ2-1|NA|TRBV2|TRBD2
TGTGCCAGCAGGACTAGCGGGGGGGCAAGGCAGTTCTTC
CASRTSGGARQFF
>TRBJ2-5|NA|TRBV3-1/TRBV3-2|NA
TGTGCCACTTGGGGGGAAAAGACCCAGTACTTC
CATWGEKTQYF
>TRBJ2-1|once|TRBV11-1|TRBD2
TGTGCCAGCAGCTTAGCGCCGGGACTAGGGTTTAATGAGCAGTTCTTC
CASSLAPGLGFNEQFF
>TRBJ2-5|once|TRBV24-1|TRBD2
TGTGCCACCAGTGATTTGCTTCGATGGCTAGCGGGAATACAAGCTCAAGAGACCCAGTACTTC
CATSDLLRWLAGIQAQETQYF
>TRBJ1-1|NA|TRBV29-1|TRBD1
TGCAGCGTTGAATTCGGGACAGGGGTTAAAGCTTTCTTT
CSVEFGTGVKAFF
>TRBJ2-6|NA|TRBV7-3|TRBD2
TGTGCCAGCAGCTTAGCGGGGGGTTTCTCTGGGGCCAACGTCCTGACTTTC
CASSLAGGFSGANVLTF
>TRBJ1-5|NA|TRBV3-1/TRBV3-2|NA
TGTGCCAGCAGCCTTCAGGGGAATCAGCCCCAGCATTTT
CASSLQGNQPQHF
>TRBJ1-5|NA|TRBV18|TRBD1
TGTGCCAGCTCACCCCAGGGGGGACAGGAGTATCAGCCCCAGCATTTT
CASSPQGGQEYQPQHF
>TRBJ1-5|NA|TRBV9|NA
TGTGCCAGCAGCCCCGGGGGAGGGACGAGCAATCAGCCCCAGCATTTT
CASSPGGGTSNQPQHF